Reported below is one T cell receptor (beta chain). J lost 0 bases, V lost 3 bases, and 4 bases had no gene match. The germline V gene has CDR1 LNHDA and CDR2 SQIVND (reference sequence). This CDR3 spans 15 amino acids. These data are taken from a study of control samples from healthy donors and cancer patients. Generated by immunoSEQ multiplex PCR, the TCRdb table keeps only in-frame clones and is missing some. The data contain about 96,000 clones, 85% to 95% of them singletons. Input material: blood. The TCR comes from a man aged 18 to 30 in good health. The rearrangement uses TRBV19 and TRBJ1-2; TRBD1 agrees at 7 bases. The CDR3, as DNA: TGTGCCAGTAGTATCGACAGGGCTACTAACTATGGCTACACCTTC. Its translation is CASSIDRATNYGYTF.